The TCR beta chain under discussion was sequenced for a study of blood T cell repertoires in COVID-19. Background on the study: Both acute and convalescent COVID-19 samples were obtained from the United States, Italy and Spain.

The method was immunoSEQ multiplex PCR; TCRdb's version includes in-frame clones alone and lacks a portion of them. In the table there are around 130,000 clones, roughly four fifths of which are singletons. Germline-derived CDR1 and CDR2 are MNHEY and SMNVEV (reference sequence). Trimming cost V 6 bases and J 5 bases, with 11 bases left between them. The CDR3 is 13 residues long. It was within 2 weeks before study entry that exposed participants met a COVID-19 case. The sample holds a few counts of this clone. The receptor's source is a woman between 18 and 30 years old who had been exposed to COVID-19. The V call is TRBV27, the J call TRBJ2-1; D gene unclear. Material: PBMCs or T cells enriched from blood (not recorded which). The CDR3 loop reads CASRLRIDNEQFF. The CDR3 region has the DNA TGTGCCAGCAGGCTCCGTATAGACAATGAGCAGTTCTTC.